This is a list of T cell receptor beta chains from one sample in a study of technical replicates of blood from four donors. Only in-frame clones appear in the TCRdb table, and some are missing; sequencing was by immunoSEQ multiplex PCR. Of about 61,000 clones in the sample, around 87% were seen once. Sequencing was performed on PBMCs. The receptors derive from a human donor in good health. Some clones in this sample may be carry-over from other donors' samples. Both conserved end residues are part of each CDR3.

>TRBV4-2
CASRNIAGLDYEQYF
>TRBV6-1
CASSGGDSSYEQYF
>TRBV6-6
CASTLDSYGYTF
>TRBV6-5
CASSGQGEAGELFF
>TRBV7-8
CASSRNTGNYGYTF
>TRBV2
CASSATGNHNEKLFF
>TRBV18
CASSLHNEPGQGIYGYTF
>TRBV6-5
CASSYSAGQSPLHF
>TRBV7-3
CASSPQEGVGGYTF
>TRBV2
CASRETSGGANEQFF
>TRBV4-1
CASSQPGQKIYEQYF
>TRBV19
CASSTPGQLTYEQYF
>TRBV6-5
CASSSGNQRYEKLFF
>TRBV6-5
CASRSGDTQYF
>TRBV30
CAWSIGTSQFF
>TRBV6-4
CASSDSGSGNTGELFF
>TRBV29-1
CSTTGATSTDTQYF
>TRBV2
CASSPLGTGGQETQYF
>TRBV18
CASSPYDRGHISNTEAFF
>TRBV13
CASSLEQGAYEQYF
>TRBV4-3
CASSLGQGDYGYTF
>TRBV27
CATGRGQTNSPLHF
>TRBV5-1
CASSLAGGYTEAFF
>TRBV7-2
CASSSGRGGGTEAFF
>TRBV9
CASSVLAGGVNEQFF
>TRBV5-4
CASRRQGSTEAFF
>TRBV6-6
CASSYSASSETQYF
>TRBV13
CASSLEGGGAYNEQFF
>TRBV2
CASSRPGQIYNEQFF
>TRBV30
CAWSVPGTGPDTQYF
>TRBV5-4
CASSAGTLDYEQYF
>TRBV25-1
CASSEPGTGGRGYTF
>TRBV10-3
CAISVSGGLGGEQYF
>TRBV7-3
CASSFGAGSNEQFF
>TRBV5-6
CASSPTGGWNTEAFF
>TRBV19
CASRPDRTNEKLFF
>TRBV4-2
CASSQEWLAGGQETQYF
>TRBV19
CASSIARPSGANVLTF
>TRBV6-1
CASSQARFEQYF
>TRBV5-1
CASSLARALNTEAFF
>TRBV5-4
CASSLPRDRSYGYTF
>TRBV7-2
CASRTPQGGSGNTIYF
>TRBV5-1
CASSLPGKEQFF
>TRBV27
CASMAGDRNTEAFF
>TRBV4-3
CASSQEGGAGNTGELFF
>TRBV5-1
CASSLSSGTYEQYF
>TRBV5-1
CASSLTQGSGNTIYF
>TRBV14
CASSLGLAAQYF
>TRBV2
CASSTQGYGYTF
>TRBV4-2
CASSQVGPLQGYEQFF
>TRBV30
CAWSVVGGTEAFF
>TRBV4-1
CASSPRPEDATNYGYTF
>TRBV5-4
CASSLGGPGANNEQFF
>TRBV7-9
CASSGGVGNQPQHF